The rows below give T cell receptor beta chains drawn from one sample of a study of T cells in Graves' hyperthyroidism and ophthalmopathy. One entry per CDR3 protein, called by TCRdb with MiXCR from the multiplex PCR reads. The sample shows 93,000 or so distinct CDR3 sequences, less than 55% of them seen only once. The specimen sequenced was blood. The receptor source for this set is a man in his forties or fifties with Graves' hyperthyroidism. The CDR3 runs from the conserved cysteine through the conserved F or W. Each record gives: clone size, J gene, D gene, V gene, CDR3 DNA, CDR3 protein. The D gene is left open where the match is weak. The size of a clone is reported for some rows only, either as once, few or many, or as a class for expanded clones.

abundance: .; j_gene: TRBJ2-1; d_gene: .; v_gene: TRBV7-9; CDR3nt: TGTGCCAGCAGCAACCGACTGATAGGGGGGGAAAATGAGCAGTTCTTC; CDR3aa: CASSNRLIGGENEQFF
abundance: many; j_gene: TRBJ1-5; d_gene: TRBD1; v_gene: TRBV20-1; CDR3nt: TGCAGTGCTAGTGATCGGACAGGTCCCAATCAGCCCCAGCATTTT; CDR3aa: CSASDRTGPNQPQHF
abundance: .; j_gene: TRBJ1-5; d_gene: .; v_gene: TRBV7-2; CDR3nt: TGTGCCAGCAGCTTCCAACAGGGAACCACCTACGAGCATTTT; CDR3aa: CASSFQQGTTYEHF
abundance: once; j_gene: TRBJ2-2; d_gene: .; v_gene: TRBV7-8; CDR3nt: TGTGCCAGCAGCTTAGGAATAGGGACCGGGGAGCTGTTTTTT; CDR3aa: CASSLGIGTGELFF
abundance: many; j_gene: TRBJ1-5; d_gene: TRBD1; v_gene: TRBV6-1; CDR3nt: TGTGCCAGCAGTGCGACAGGGTTTCAGCCCCAGCATTTT; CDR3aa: CASSATGFQPQHF
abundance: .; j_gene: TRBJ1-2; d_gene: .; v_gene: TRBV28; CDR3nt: TGTGCCAGCACCCGCTTTGGGGGAGCGGGGGGCTACACCTTC; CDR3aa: CASTRFGGAGGYTF
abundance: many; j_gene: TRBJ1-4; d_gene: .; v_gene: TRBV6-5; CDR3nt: TGTGCCAGCAGTCATCGACTTAGCCGGGAAAAACTGTTTTTT; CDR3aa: CASSHRLSREKLFF
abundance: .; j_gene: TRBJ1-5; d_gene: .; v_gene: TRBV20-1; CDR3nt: TGCAGTGCTCCAGGACGGAAGACACAAGAGACCCAGCATTTT; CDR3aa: CSAPGRKTQETQHF
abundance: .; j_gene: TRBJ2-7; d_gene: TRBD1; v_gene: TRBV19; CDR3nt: TGTGCCAGTAGGGATGAGACAGGGGGCTACGAGCAGTACTTC; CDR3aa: CASRDETGGYEQYF
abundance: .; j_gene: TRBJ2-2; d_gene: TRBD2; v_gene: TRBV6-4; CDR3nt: TGTGCCAGCAGTGATGGGAGGGGAAGAGGAGGCGGGGGGGCGAACACCGGGGAGCTGTTTTTT; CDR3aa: CASSDGRGRGGGGANTGELFF
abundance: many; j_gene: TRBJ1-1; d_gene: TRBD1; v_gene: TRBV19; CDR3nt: TGTGCCAGTAGTATTAACCTCAGGGGGGTGAACACTGAAGCTTTCTTT; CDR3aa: CASSINLRGVNTEAFF